The 20 T cell receptor beta chains listed next were all sequenced from one sample in a study of cytomegalovirus exposure and HLA in healthy donors. 13 Jbeta primers and 60 Vbeta primers were used for the PCR. TCRdb's table, derived via immunoSEQ multiplex PCR, lists solely in-frame clones and lacks some. The sample contains roughly 130,000 clones, 80% of which appear only once. Sequencing was performed on PBMCs. These receptors were collected from a male donor in good health and CMV-seronegative.

The chain links TRBV11-2 to TRBJ2-7; weak D call: TRBD1 (5 bases). The CDR3 sequence is 13 residues long. Trimming cost V 3 bases and J 3 bases, with 9 bases left between them. From germline, CDR1 is SGHAT and CDR2 FQNNGV. In DNA, the CDR3 is TGTGCCAGCAGCTTCTCAGGGAACTACGAGCAGTACTTC. This translates into CASSFSGNYEQYF.

The J gene is TRBJ2-1, the V gene TRBV25-1; weak D call: TRBD1 (5 bases). The CDR3 sequence is 13 residues long. Germline V gives CDR1 MGHDK, CDR2 SYGVNS. The V and J ends lost 7 bases and 7 bases respectively, with 14 bases between them. CDR3 DNA sequence: TGTGCCAGCACCCTACCAGGGCTTAATGAGCAGTTCTTC. As protein: CASTLPGLNEQFF.

This chain links TRBV7-8 with TRBJ2-5; 7 bases match TRBD1. Unmatched junction bases numbered 3, after V lost 5 bases and J lost 3 bases. The CDR3 has 13 residues. CDR1 is SGHVS, CDR2 FQNEAQ, per germline. CDR3 protein: CASSRTGKETQYF. CDR3 sequence (DNA): TGTGCCAGCAGCAGGACAGGAAAAGAGACCCAGTACTTC.

V gene TRBV5-1 combines with J gene TRBJ2-3, with 9 bases matching TRBD1. The ends lost 0 bases at V and 0 bases at J; junction bases unmatched: 2. This CDR3 comprises 16 residues. Germline assignment: CDR1 SGHRS and CDR2 YFSETQ. Written as DNA, the CDR3 is TGCGCCAGCAGCTTGGCCGGGACAGGGAGCACAGATACGCAGTATTTT. As protein: CASSLAGTGSTDTQYF.

J is TRBJ1-1 and V is TRBV12-5; TRBD1 matches 8 bases. Germline CDR1 LGHNT, CDR2 FRNRAP. J lost 4 bases, V lost 3 bases, and 22 bases had no gene match. The CDR3 sequence is 20 residues long. CDR3 residues: CASGFDRGSSRGPLGTEAFF. DNA for the CDR3: TGTGCTAGTGGTTTTGATAGGGGGTCTTCCAGGGGGCCTTTAGGCACTGAAGCTTTCTTT.

V usage is TRBV4-1 and J usage is TRBJ2-7; D ambiguous. The germline V and J ends were trimmed by 3 bases and 2 bases, with 14 bases remaining between them. The CDR3 has 15 residues. The germline CDR1 and CDR2 sequences are MGHRA and YSYEKL. The CDR3 nucleotides are TGCGCCAGCAGCCAGCTCCCCCTAACCACCTACGAGCAGTACTTC. Translation gives CASSQLPLTTYEQYF.

The chain couples TRBV5-6 to TRBJ2-7; 8 nucleotides agree with TRBD2. The CDR3 has 14 residues. Losses at the gene ends were 0 bases for V and 4 bases for J; bases not matched to a gene: 3. CDR1 and CDR2 (germline): SGHDT, YYEEEE. The CDR3: CASSLGLATYEQYF. CDR3 bases: TGTGCCAGCAGCTTGGGACTAGCGACGTACGAGCAGTACTTC.

This rearrangement joins TRBV9 to TRBJ2-7; TRBD1 matches 7 bases. CDR3 length: 14 residues. Germline-derived CDR1 and CDR2 are SGDLS and YYNGEE. Trimming cost V 3 bases and J 5 bases; bases outside gene matches: 8. The chain's CDR3 is CASSAGGIQNEQYF. CDR3 nucleotide sequence: TGTGCCAGCAGCGCAGGGGGTATTCAGAACGAGCAGTACTTC.

This chain connects TRBV7-6 to TRBJ1-2; 7 bases match TRBD1. The germline CDR1 and CDR2 sequences are SGHVS and FNYEAQ. Trimming took 5 bases from V and 4 from J; bases not matched to a gene: 10. This CDR3 contains 15 residues. CDR3 sequence: CASSERDSLIYGYTF. CDR3 DNA sequence: TGTGCCAGCAGCGAACGGGACAGTCTTATCTATGGCTACACCTTC.

The rearrangement uses TRBV5-1 and TRBJ2-7, with TRBD2 matching 9 bases. V shed 0 bases, J shed 5 bases, and the junction held 6 bases outside the gene matches. Germline loops: CDR1 SGHRS, CDR2 YFSETQ. The CDR3 is 15 amino acids. CDR3 sequence (DNA): TGCGCCAGCAGCTTGGCGGGACTAGCAATAAACGAGCAGTACTTC. Translated, it gives CASSLAGLAINEQYF.

The J gene is TRBJ2-7, the V gene TRBV10-1; unclear D gene. Trimming removed 3 bases from V and 4 bases from J, with 13 bases in between. The CDR3 loop spans 14 amino acids. CDR1 and CDR2 from the germline V gene are WNHNN and SYGVQD (reference sequence). In nucleotides, the CDR3 is TGCGCCAGCAGTGAAATGGGCAGCCCATACGAGCAGTACTTC. This translates into CASSEMGSPYEQYF.

The chain employs TRBV15 and TRBJ2-3; D unresolved. V was cut by 0 bases and J by 2 bases, with 12 bases left in between. The V gene's germline CDR1 is LNHNV and CDR2 YYDKDF (reference sequence). The CDR3 is 16 amino acids. The CDR3 loop reads CATSRDPGLVTDTQYF. The DNA of the CDR3 is TGTGCCACCAGCAGAGACCCGGGTCTAGTCACAGATACGCAGTATTTT.

The CDR3 spells CASRGGLAVTDTQYF. The DNA for the CDR3 is TGTGCCAGCAGGGGGGGACTAGCGGTAACAGATACGCAGTATTTT. The chain employs TRBV6-6 and TRBJ2-3, with 11 bases matching TRBD2. CDR1 is MNHNY and CDR2 is SVGAGI in the germline V gene (reference sequence). The CDR3 runs to 15 residues. V trimming: 6 bases; J trimming: 3 bases; junction bases outside the gene matches: 5.

The chain uses TRBV5-1 and TRBJ1-1; D is possibly TRBD1 (5 bases). V lost 1 base, J lost 4 bases, and 8 bases lay in between. Germline V CDR1 and CDR2: SGHRS, YFSETQ. The CDR3 runs to 13 residues. The chain's CDR3 is CASSLRGSTEAFF. The CDR3 DNA follows: TGCGCCAGCAGCTTGAGGGGTAGCACTGAAGCTTTCTTT.

This chain connects TRBV19 to TRBJ2-3; D is perhaps TRBD2 (5 bases). There are 15 residues in the CDR3. Trimming shortened V by 4 bases and J by 0 bases, and 11 bases separated the two germline ends. CDR1 LNHDA and CDR2 SQIVND come from the germline V gene (reference sequence). The CDR3 region has the DNA TGTGCCAGTAGTAATCTAGCAGACAGCACAGATACGCAGTATTTT. This gives the protein CASSNLADSTDTQYF.

The chain links TRBV5-1 to TRBJ1-3, with D possibly being TRBD1 (6 bases). The germline V gene encodes CDR1 SGHRS and CDR2 YFSETQ. This CDR3 is 17 amino acids long. The V end was cut by 0 bases, the J end by 0 bases, with 13 bases between. CDR3 DNA sequence: TGCGCCAGCAGCTTGGGAGGGGGAGCCAGCTCTGGAAACACCATATATTTT. Residues: CASSLGGGASSGNTIYF.

The V call is TRBV5-1, the J call TRBJ2-2; D is perhaps TRBD1 (6 bases). This CDR3 region has 17 residues. CDR1 is SGHRS and CDR2 is YFSETQ in the germline V gene. Trimming took 3 bases from V and 3 from J, leaving 18 bases between them. The CDR3 sequence is CASSSFSPGVDTGELFF. As DNA, the CDR3 is TGCGCCAGCAGCTCGTTTTCGCCAGGGGTGGACACCGGGGAGCTGTTTTTT. The full variable domain, in which reference TRBV5-1 and TRBJ2-2 provide the parts outside the CDR3, is KAGVTQTPRYLIKTRGQQVTLSCSPISGHRSVSWYQQTPGQGLQFLFEYFSETQRNKGNFPGRFSGRQFSNSRSEMNVSTLELGDSALYLCASSSFSPGVDTGELFFGEGSRLTVL.

This CDR3 reads CASSSAGTTSYEQYF. CDR3 nucleotide sequence: TGCGCCAGCAGCTCCGCCGGGACTACCTCCTACGAGCAGTACTTC. V and J are TRBV5-1 and TRBJ2-5, with 7 nucleotides matching TRBD2. The tail of the sequence fits TRBJ2-7 better, so the J call may be wrong. CDR1 SGHRS and CDR2 YFSETQ come from the germline V gene. This CDR3 spans 15 amino acids.

The chain carries TRBV5-1 and TRBJ2-7, with TRBD2 identical over 11 bases. The CDR3 totals 15 residues. Germline CDR1 and CDR2: SGHRS and YFSETQ. V lost 0 bases and J lost 8; bases outside the gene matches: 7. The CDR3 loop is CASSLGLAGGRKQYF. CDR3 nucleotide sequence: TGCGCCAGCAGCTTGGGGCTAGCGGGAGGCAGGAAGCAGTACTTC. Looking up the rest from reference TRBV5-1 and TRBJ2-7 gives the full variable domain: KAGVTQTPRYLIKTRGQQVTLSCSPISGHRSVSWYQQTPGQGLQFLFEYFSETQRNKGNFPGRFSGRQFSNSRSEMNVSTLELGDSALYLCASSLGLAGGRKQYFGPGTRLTVT.

This sequence joins TRBV6-5 and TRBJ1-2, with D perhaps matching TRBD1 (6 bases). Per the germline V gene, CDR1 is MNHEY and CDR2 is SVGAGI. There are 16 residues in the CDR3. The V gene lost 2 bases and the J gene lost 0 bases, with 13 bases spanning the gap. This CDR3 reads CASSYTDRKPNYGYTF. The CDR3 region has the DNA TGTGCCAGCAGTTACACCGACAGGAAACCTAACTATGGCTACACCTTC.